This T cell receptor (beta chain) was found in a study of blood T cell repertoires in COVID-19. Across the study: Collection of acute and convalescent COVID-19 samples took place in the United States, Italy and Spain. T cells, B-cell-depleted T cells, or PBMCs provided the cDNA or gDNA that served as material.

Trimming left V 5 bases short and J 1 base short, with 5 bases between. The germline CDR1 and CDR2 sequences are LGHNA and YNFKEQ. This CDR3 has 12 amino acids. Using immunoSEQ multiplex PCR, the repertoire was profiled, and TCRdb retains in-frame clones only, with some absent. This table holds around 210,000 clones, 80% to 90% found once. This sequence was found in a woman in her seventies with acute or convalescent COVID-19. The material sequenced was peripheral blood. The chain carries TRBV4-2 and TRBJ1-1, with no clear D. Written as DNA, the CDR3 is TGTGCCAGCAGCAGAGGGAACACTGAAGCTTTCTTT. Translated, it gives CASSRGNTEAFF.